This is a list of T cell receptor beta chains from one sample in a study of shared clonotypes between healthy human individuals. Assay: immunoSEQ multiplex PCR; the TCRdb copy retains only in-frame clones and omits some. The sample includes more than 500,000 clones, approximately 94% seen only once; the top ten take around 0.066%. Source material: naive CD4+ T cells sorted from blood. These receptors were obtained from a woman aged 25 to 39 in good health. Both conserved end residues are part of each CDR3.

j_call v_call cdr3_aa
TRBJ2-3 TRBV27 CASSSWGSGVSGDTQYF
TRBJ2-3 TRBV27 CATRGLNTQYF
TRBJ2-5 TRBV7-8 CAIQETQYF
TRBJ1-5 TRBV6-1 CASSELQILSNQPQHF
TRBJ1-4 TRBV19 CASSGYSGSTNEKLFF
TRBJ2-7 TRBV14 CASSQVRNEQYF
TRBJ2-1 TRBV21-1 CASSKEVHEQFF
TRBJ2-7 TRBV28 CASSQKYYEQYF
TRBJ2-1 TRBV5-1 CASSIFWTSGSSYNEQFF
TRBJ1-1 TRBV15 CATSGRKNTEAFF
TRBJ2-2 TRBV15 CATRGGRAVTGELFF
TRBJ2-2 TRBV2 CASKLQANTGELFF
TRBJ2-1 TRBV28 CASSSSGKNEQFF
TRBJ2-7 TRBV6-5 CASRDDRGRGEQYF
TRBJ2-7 TRBV5-1 CASSLPALGEQYF
TRBJ2-7 TRBV19 CASSIPGTGSHEQYF
TRBJ1-3 TRBV7-9 CASSSLAGSGNTIYF
TRBJ2-4 TRBV28 CASSTRRDRVAKNIQYF
TRBJ2-2 TRBV10-3 CAISGTSGKANTGELFF
TRBJ2-7 TRBV5-1 CASSSEGPGVSYEQYF
TRBJ2-3 TRBV4-1 CASSQPIVTDTQYF
TRBJ1-5 TRBV11-3 CASSLGRGGGNQPQHF
TRBJ2-7 TRBV19 CASSIDLGEGRREQYF
TRBJ2-5 TRBV19 CASSIVNSGRETQYF
TRBJ1-1 TRBV19 CASSQGSFEAFF
TRBJ2-1 TRBV7-9 CASSSLVGSGRAYNEQFF
TRBJ1-5 TRBV19 CASSIQGGQPQHF
TRBJ2-2 TRBV10-1 CASSDPGGNTGELFF
TRBJ1-4 TRBV4-1 CASSQVQTGTREEKLFF
TRBJ1-1 TRBV27 CASSISWDTEAFF
TRBJ1-1 TRBV29-1 CRGSDTEAFF
TRBJ2-3 TRBV6-5 CASSYRAGDTQYF
TRBJ2-7 TRBV19 CASSPRLAGYEQYF
TRBJ2-5 TRBV5-1 CASSSDGYQETQYF
TRBJ1-2 TRBV28 CASSTRDRGYTF
TRBJ1-5 TRBV5-4 CASSRGPMNQPQHF
TRBJ2-7 TRBV4-2 CASSQGVSKREGPLRQYF
TRBJ2-5 TRBV28 CASSLYPRGNRETQYF
TRBJ2-1 TRBV5-4 CASSLGASGTYNEQFF